The 17 T cell receptor beta chains listed next were all sequenced from one sample in a study of chemoradiotherapy in HPV16-positive cancers. Assay: immunoSEQ multiplex PCR; the TCRdb copy retains only in-frame clones and omits some. The sample carries about 22,000 clones, 73% recorded once. Sampling was conducted from a patient who underwent chemoradiotherapy. The receptors were gathered from a human donor with HPV-associated anogenital cancer.

The rearrangement joins TRBV15 to TRBJ2-5; D is unclear. CDR1 LNHNV and CDR2 YYDKDF come from the germline V gene (reference sequence). This CDR3 contains 15 residues. Trimming stripped 0 bases from V and 2 bases from J, with 10 bases between. The DNA of the CDR3 is TGTGCCACCAGCAGAGATTATCGTCTGCAAGAGACCCAGTACTTC. Its protein is CATSRDYRLQETQYF.

The chain recombines TRBV25-1 with TRBJ2-7; 9 bases match TRBD1. Per germline, CDR1 MGHDK and CDR2 SYGVNS. V was pared by 4 bases and J by 4 bases, with 8 bases of the junction left unmatched. This CDR3 comprises 15 residues. Here the CDR3 reads CASSATGTGRYEQYF. The CDR3 DNA follows: TGTGCCAGCAGTGCTACGGGGACAGGGCGATACGAGCAGTACTTC.

The chain carries TRBV5-1 and TRBJ2-3, with 7 bases identical to TRBD2. The V and J ends lost 4 bases and 4 bases, in that order; junction bases with no gene match: 18. CDR3 length: 18 amino acids. Germline V gene data show CDR1 as SGHRS and CDR2 as YFSETQ. The DNA for the CDR3 is TGCGCCAGCAGCCCGCGTGGACTCAGCGGGGCCAAGGCAGATACGCAGTATTTT. Its translation is CASSPRGLSGAKADTQYF.

The rearrangement uses TRBV19 and TRBJ2-1, with TRBD1 identical over 9 bases. V trimming: 6 bases; J trimming: 9 bases; junction bases outside the gene matches: 3. This CDR3 spans 12 amino acids. The germline gives CDR1 LNHDA, CDR2 SQIVND (reference sequence). In DNA, the CDR3 is TGTGCCAGTAGACAGGGGGCGGGTGAGCAGTTCTTC. The encoded protein is CASRQGAGEQFF.

The chain has TRBV5-5 and TRBJ1-2, with D possibly matching TRBD1 (5 bases). Trimming took off 4 bases at V and 1 base at J, with 20 bases between the two ends. Looked up from germline, CDR1 is SGHKS and CDR2 is YYEKEE (reference sequence). The CDR3 loop spans 17 amino acids. The CDR3, as DNA: TGTGCCAGCAGCCTCAGCCCGGGACCGCAATTTAACTATGGCTACACCTTC. It encodes CASSLSPGPQFNYGYTF.

This clone was detected only once. This chain uses TRBV30 with TRBJ1-4; D unresolved. Germline-derived CDR1 and CDR2 are GTSNPN and SVGIG (reference sequence). This CDR3 is 12 amino acids long. The ends were cut back, 1 base at V and 7 bases at J, with 7 bases in the middle. The CDR3: CAWSARVEKLFF. CDR3 nucleotide sequence: TGTGCCTGGAGTGCCCGAGTTGAAAAACTGTTTTTT. The variable domain in full, completed from reference TRBV30 and TRBJ1-4, reads SQTIHQWPATLVQPVGSPLSLECTVEGTSNPNLYWYRQAAGRGLQLLFYSVGIGQISSEVPQNLSASRPQDRQFILSSKKLLLSDSGFYLCAWSARVEKLFFGSGTQLSVL.

This clone was counted between two and nine times. The chain combines TRBV28 with TRBJ1-1, with unresolved D. This CDR3 region has 11 residues. Germline CDR1 is MDHEN and CDR2 is SYDVKM. The germline V and J ends were trimmed by 8 bases and 1 base, with 5 bases remaining between them. CDR3 loop: CASARNTEAFF. As DNA, the CDR3 is TGTGCCAGCGCGAGGAACACTGAAGCTTTCTTT.

CDR3 bases: TGTGCCAGCAGCCAAGATCAGGGGCCTGAAGCTTTCTTT. It translates to CASSQDQGPEAFF. This chain connects TRBV14 to TRBJ1-1; a weak D match, TRBD1 (6 bases). Trimming took 0 bases from V and 6 from J, leaving 8 bases between them. Germline CDR1 is SGHDN and CDR2 is FVKESK. The CDR3 spans 13 residues.

This clone was seen a few times. The rearrangement uses TRBV7-9 and TRBJ1-2; 9 nucleotides line up with TRBD1. The junction had 11 bases not matched to a gene; V was cut back by 2 bases and J by 7 bases. This CDR3 comprises 16 residues. Germline V gene sequence: CDR1 SEHNR, CDR2 FQNEAQ (reference sequence). The CDR3 loop is CASSLWTRTGAGGYTF. The DNA for the CDR3 is TGTGCCAGCAGCTTATGGACCAGGACAGGGGCCGGTGGCTACACCTTC.

This chain links TRBV7-2 with TRBJ1-5; 7 bases align to TRBD1. Germline values: CDR1 SGHTA, CDR2 FQGNSA. CDR3 length: 15 residues. V dropped 5 bases and J dropped 0; count of bases not matched to a gene: 4. The CDR3 sequence is CASSRQGNSNQPQHF. The CDR3 DNA sequence: TGTGCCAGCAGCCGACAGGGTAATAGCAATCAGCCCCAGCATTTT.

The rearrangement links TRBV10-3 to TRBJ2-6, with D perhaps assigned TRBD1 or TRBD2 (6 bases each). Germline V CDR1 and CDR2: ENHRY, SYGVKD. This CDR3 spans 17 amino acids. Trimming removed 3 bases at V and 4 bases at J, with 16 bases between. CDR3: CAISEYGGGTGANVLTF. The CDR3 DNA sequence: TGTGCCATCAGTGAATACGGAGGGGGGACCGGGGCCAACGTCCTGACTTTC.

The chain joins TRBV11-1 to TRBJ2-1, with no clear D. Trimming removed 1 base from V and 0 bases from J, with 13 bases in between. The CDR3 runs to 17 residues. From germline, CDR1 is SGHAT and CDR2 FQDESV (reference sequence). CDR3: CASSLVLTRSSYNEQFF. Here the CDR3 DNA reads TGTGCCAGCAGCTTAGTTCTTACGCGGAGCTCCTACAATGAGCAGTTCTTC.

The V and J genes are TRBV7-9 and TRBJ2-3; no reliable D call. Between the trimmed V and J ends, which lost 5 bases and 4 bases, there was a span of 7 bases. CDR3 size: 12 residues. In germline, CDR1 is SEHNR, CDR2 FQNEAQ (reference sequence). DNA of the CDR3: TGTGCCAGCAGCCGATTGGCAGATACGCAGTATTTT. Residues: CASSRLADTQYF.

The gene calls are TRBV12-5 and TRBJ2-1; 7 nucleotides agree with TRBD1. V was pared by 4 bases and J by 0 bases, with 9 bases of the junction left unmatched. From germline, CDR1 is LGHNT and CDR2 FRNRAP. The CDR3 is 17 amino acids. The CDR3 protein is CASGSLNRGRSYNEQFF. Here the CDR3 DNA reads TGTGCTAGTGGTTCTCTAAACAGGGGACGCTCCTACAATGAGCAGTTCTTC.

V is TRBV28 and J is TRBJ2-5; possibly TRBD1 or TRBD2 for D (6 bases each). The CDR3 is 15 amino acids. Germline values: CDR1 MDHEN, CDR2 SYDVKM. V was cut by 5 bases and J by 6 bases, with 19 bases left in between. CDR3 loop: CASSAAGGRGKTQYF. As DNA, the CDR3 is TGTGCCAGCAGTGCCGCCGGGGGTAGGGGGAAGACCCAGTACTTC. The complete variable domain, with remaining parts taken from reference TRBV28 and TRBJ2-5, reads DVKVTQSSRYLVKRTGEKVFLECVQDMDHENMFWYRQDPGLGLRLIYFSYDVKMKEKGDIPEGYSVSREKKERFSLILESASTNQTSMYLCASSAAGGRGKTQYFGPGTRLLVL.

The chain recombines TRBV4-2 with TRBJ2-7; weak D call: TRBD1 (6 bases). V lost 0 bases and J lost 3, with 12 bases in between. From germline, CDR1 is LGHNA and CDR2 YNFKEQ. The CDR3 consists of 15 residues. CDR3 protein: CASSQDRDTYYEQYF. The CDR3 DNA is TGTGCCAGCAGCCAAGACCGGGACACTTACTACGAGCAGTACTTC.

Here the CDR3 reads CASRTARGYEQYF. The CDR3, as DNA: TGTGCCAGCAGGACCGCGAGGGGCTACGAGCAGTACTTC. The V and J genes are TRBV6-5 and TRBJ2-7; the D gene could be TRBD1 or TRBD2 (5 bases each). The germline V and J ends were trimmed by 6 bases and 3 bases, with 12 bases remaining between them. CDR1 MNHEY and CDR2 SVGAGI come from the germline V gene. The CDR3 spans 13 residues.